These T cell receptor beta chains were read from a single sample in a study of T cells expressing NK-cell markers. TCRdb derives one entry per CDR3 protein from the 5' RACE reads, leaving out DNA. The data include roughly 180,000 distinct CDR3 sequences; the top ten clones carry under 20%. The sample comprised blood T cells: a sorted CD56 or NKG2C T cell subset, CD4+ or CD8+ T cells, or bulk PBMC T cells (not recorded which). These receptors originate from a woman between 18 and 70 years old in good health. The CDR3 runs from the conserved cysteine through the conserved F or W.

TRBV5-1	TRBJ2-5	CARRPFQETQYF
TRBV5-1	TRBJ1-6	CASSLEIGRVNSPLHF
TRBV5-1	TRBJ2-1	CASSLELAGGRGEQFF
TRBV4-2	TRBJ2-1	CASSQDVSSQYNEQFF
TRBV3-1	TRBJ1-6	CASSLGTGNSPLHF
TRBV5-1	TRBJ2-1	CASSRTGGLEQFF
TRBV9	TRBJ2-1	CASSALAGSSNEQFF
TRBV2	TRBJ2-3	CASRGHPTDTQYF
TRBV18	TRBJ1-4	CASSRAGEGGKLFF
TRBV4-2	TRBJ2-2	CASSQDGDRGNTGELFF
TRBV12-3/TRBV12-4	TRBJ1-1	CASSPGTGTGAREAFF
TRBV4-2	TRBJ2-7	CASSTQSGASTYEQYF
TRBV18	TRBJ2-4	CASSPRTGGNIQYF
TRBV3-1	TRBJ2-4	CASRGPENIQYF
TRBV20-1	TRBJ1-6	CSVDDRGNSPLHF
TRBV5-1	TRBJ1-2	CASSQLTDFGGYTF
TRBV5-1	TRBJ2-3	CASSHGRADSTDTQYF
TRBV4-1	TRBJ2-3	CASSQDPGVTDTQYF
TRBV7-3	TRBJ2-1	CASAGGSSYNEQFF
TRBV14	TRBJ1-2	CASSHGQGYGYTF
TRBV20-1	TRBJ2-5	CSAGTSFRETQYF
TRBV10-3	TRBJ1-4	CAISGRGVGQGNEKLFF
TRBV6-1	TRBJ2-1	CASEGSGSHYNEQFF
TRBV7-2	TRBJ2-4	CASSEGLAKNIQYF
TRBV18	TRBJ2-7	CASSPQGINEQYF
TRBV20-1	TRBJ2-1	CSASTGGRGYNEQFF
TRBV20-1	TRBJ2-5	CSARDPRGLQETQYF
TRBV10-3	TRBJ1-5	CATSGGTGLQPQHF
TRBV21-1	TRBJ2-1	CASSLGPSGEEGEQFF
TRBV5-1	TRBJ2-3	CASSLATGAKADTQYF
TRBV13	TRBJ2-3	CASSPRRGTSGGDTQYF
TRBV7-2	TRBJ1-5	CASSSGTRENQPQHF
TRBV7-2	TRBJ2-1	CASRETGTSYNEQFF
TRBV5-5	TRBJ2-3	CASSLTSVRVDTQYF
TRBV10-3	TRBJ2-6	CAISGTTSGANVLTF
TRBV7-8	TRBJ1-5	CASSPPGPQGIQPQHF
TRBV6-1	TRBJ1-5	CASRMTGEQPQHF
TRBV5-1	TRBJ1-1	CASSLVVGGQTNTEAFF
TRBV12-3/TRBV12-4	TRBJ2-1	CASSFPGKGGYNEQFF
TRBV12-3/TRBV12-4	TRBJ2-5	CASSLGLAGETQYF
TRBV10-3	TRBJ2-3	CAISEPKLAGGPTSATDTQYF
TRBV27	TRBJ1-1	CASRLGAGTEAFF
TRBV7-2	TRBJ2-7	CASSRLGGGTYEQYF
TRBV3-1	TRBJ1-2	CASSQSGGGYGYTF
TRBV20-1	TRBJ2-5	CSAILPTGLQETQYF
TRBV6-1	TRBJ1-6	CASIATNRGSPLHF
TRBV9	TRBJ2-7	CASSVGSRGSYEQYF
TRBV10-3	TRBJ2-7	CAIKGTGVSTYEQYF
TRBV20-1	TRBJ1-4	CSATRGLSEKLFF
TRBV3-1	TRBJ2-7	CASSPITGTKGLYEQYF
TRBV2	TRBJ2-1	CASSRPDYNEQFF
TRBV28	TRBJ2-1	CASLLMKRGYNEQFF
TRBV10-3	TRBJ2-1	CAIAGMDEQFF
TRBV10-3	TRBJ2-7	CATCSGGSYEQYF
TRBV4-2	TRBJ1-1	CASSQEPATNTEAFF
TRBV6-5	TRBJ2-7	CASSYSVTGYEQYF
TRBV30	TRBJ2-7	CAWTPDRAEFDEQYF
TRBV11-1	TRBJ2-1	CASSLPLRSGRAYNEQFF
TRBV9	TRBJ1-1	CASSVALAQTEAFF